One and the same sample provided the 24 T cell receptor beta chains below, sequenced in a study of shared T cell receptors in the human thymus (dated by TCRdb to the early 2020s). The library was produced with the immunoSEQ multiplex PCR assay. The immuneACCESS repertoire file appears here via TCRdb, limited to in-frame rearrangements. These files lack a portion of the clones; in checked studies, under half of the deficit traces to unresolved V genes, and the cause of the others is not known. In this sample the table shows hundreds of thousands of clones, approximately 89% of which occur a single time. The ten largest account for 0.009% to 0.0095% of the sample. The same sample was also used in a study of human thymus T cells.

The sequencing input was thymocytes. The receptors shown here come from a boy in the first two years of life with a congenital heart defect. Donor details come from another sample of the same person, matched by shared clones.

This rearrangement joins TRBV5-6 to TRBJ2-3, with D tentatively TRBD1 (5 bases). Germline CDR1 SGHDT, CDR2 YYEEEE. CDR3 size: 15 residues. V dropped 6 bases and J dropped 6 bases, with 20 bases sitting between them. The CDR3 DNA is TGTGCCAGCACCCAAGAGGCAGGGTTGGAGGATACGCAGTATTTT. This gives the protein CASTQEAGLEDTQYF.

The CDR3 reads CASSLNSDTEAFF. CDR3 coding DNA: TGTGCCAGCAGCCTAAACAGTGACACTGAAGCTTTCTTT. The rearrangement uses TRBV7-9 and TRBJ1-1; D uncertain. CDR1 is SEHNR, CDR2 FQNEAQ, per germline (reference sequence). The V end lost 5 bases, the J end lost 3 bases, and 10 bases lay between the germline ends. The length of the CDR3 is 13 residues. Combining the CDR3 with reference TRBV7-9 and TRBJ1-1 gives the whole variable domain DTGVSQNPRHKITKRGQNVTFRCDPISEHNRLYWYRQTLGQGPEFLTYFQNEAQLEKSRLLSDRFSAERPKGSFSTLEIQRTEQGDSAMYLCASSLNSDTEAFFGQGTRLTVV.

This chain uses TRBV19 with TRBJ2-3; 7 bases map to TRBD2. The CDR3 length is 16 residues. Germline assignment: CDR1 LNHDA and CDR2 SQIVND (reference sequence). V was clipped by 1 base and J by 2 bases; unmatched bases: 6. Here the CDR3 DNA reads TGTGCCAGTAGTATAGTTGCTAGCGGATTCACAGATACGCAGTATTTT. As protein: CASSIVASGFTDTQYF.

The chain joins TRBV4-1 to TRBJ1-2, with TRBD1 matching over 9 bases. The germline V gene encodes CDR1 MGHRA and CDR2 YSYEKL. The CDR3 covers 16 residues. After removal of 5 bases from V and 6 bases from J, the junction contained 13 bases not matched to a gene. The CDR3 loop is CASSNEPRDRENGYTF. DNA of the CDR3: TGCGCCAGCAGCAACGAACCGCGGGACAGGGAGAATGGCTACACCTTC.

The CDR3 nucleotides read TGTGCCAGCAGCTTATCACAGGGGGCTAGTGAGCAGTTCTTC. Translating it yields CASSLSQGASEQFF. This chain joins TRBV5-6 and TRBJ2-1, with 9 bases lining up with TRBD1. CDR3 size: 14 residues. V dropped 2 bases and J dropped 9; count of bases not matched to a gene: 6. The germline gives CDR1 SGHDT, CDR2 YYEEEE. Complete variable domain (other parts from reference TRBV5-6 and TRBJ2-1): DAGVTQSPTHLIKTRGQQVTLRCSPKSGHDTVSWYQQALGQGPQFIFQYYEEEERQRGNFPDRFSGHQFPNYSSELNVNALLLGDSALYLCASSLSQGASEQFFGPGTRLTVL.

V gene TRBV4-3 combines with J gene TRBJ1-4; TRBD1 matches 9 bases. This CDR3 region has 14 residues. Germline CDR1 reads LGHNA; CDR2 reads YSLEER. The ends lost 4 bases at V and 5 bases at J; junction bases unmatched: 2. As DNA, the CDR3 is TGCGCCAGCAGCCCAGGGACAGGGAATGAAAAACTGTTTTTT. Its protein product is CASSPGTGNEKLFF.

The rearrangement joins TRBV29-1 to TRBJ1-1; TRBD1 might be the D (5 bases). Germline V gene sequence: CDR1 SQVTM, CDR2 ANQGSEA. The CDR3 runs to 16 residues. Deletions cut 0 bases from V and 1 base from J, with 15 bases between. CDR3 in amino acids: CSVEDRASQGNTEAFF. The CDR3, as DNA: TGCAGCGTTGAAGATCGGGCATCCCAGGGGAACACTGAAGCTTTCTTT. The complete variable domain, with remaining parts taken from reference TRBV29-1 and TRBJ1-1, reads SAVISQKPSRDICQRGTSLTIQCQVDSQVTMMFWYRQQPGQSLTLIATANQGSEATYESGFVIDKFPISRPNLTFSTLTVSNMSPEDSSIYLCSVEDRASQGNTEAFFGQGTRLTVV.

This clone has a single count. This chain joins TRBV14 and TRBJ1-2; 9 bases match TRBD1. The CDR3 loop spans 16 amino acids. J was trimmed by 4 bases and V by 0 bases; bases with no gene match: 6. Germline-derived CDR1 and CDR2 are SGHDN and FVKESK. The CDR3 loop is CASSQEPDRGSYGYTF. Written as DNA, the CDR3 is TGTGCCAGCAGCCAAGAACCGGACAGGGGAAGCTATGGCTACACCTTC.

This chain connects TRBV28 to TRBJ2-3, with D hard to call. The CDR3 runs to 14 residues. Germline V gives CDR1 MDHEN, CDR2 SYDVKM. V dropped 4 bases and J dropped 9 bases, with 17 bases sitting between them. CDR3 residues: CASSSHYSRGTQYF. DNA of the CDR3: TGTGCCAGCAGTTCCCACTATTCCAGAGGAACGCAGTATTTT.

The chain couples TRBV4-3 to TRBJ2-5, with TRBD2 matching over 7 bases. The J call may be wrong; the DNA end is better matched by TRBJ2-7. Germline-derived CDR1 and CDR2 are LGHNA and YSLEER. CDR3 length equals 16 residues. The chain's CDR3 is CASSQDRTRTTYEQYF. The CDR3 region has the DNA TGCGCCAGCAGCCAAGATCGGACTAGAACTACGTACGAGCAGTACTTC.

The chain couples TRBV14 to TRBJ2-7; 8 bases line up with TRBD1. The length of the CDR3 is 14 residues. The V gene's germline CDR1 is SGHDN and CDR2 FVKESK. V shed 6 bases, J shed 5 bases, and the junction held 9 bases outside the gene matches. The CDR3, as DNA: TGTGCCAGCAGGCGACGGACAGGGTTGGACGAGCAGTACTTC. Translating gives CASRRRTGLDEQYF. Based on the CDR3 plus reference TRBV14 and TRBJ2-7, the full variable domain is EAGVTQFPSHSVIEKGQTVTLRCDPISGHDNLYWYRRVMGKEIKFLLHFVKESKQDESGMPNNRFLAERTGGTYSTLKVQPAELEDSGVYFCASRRRTGLDEQYFGPGTRLTVT.

The chain recombines TRBV5-1 with TRBJ1-1; D is unresolved. This CDR3 contains 12 residues. Germline V lookup: CDR1 SGHRS, CDR2 YFSETQ. V was clipped by 0 bases and J by 7 bases, with 7 bases between them. CDR3 bases: TGCGCCAGCAGCTTGGGACAAAATGAAGCTTTCTTT. Its protein product is CASSLGQNEAFF.

The chain couples TRBV5-6 to TRBJ2-5; 10 bases match TRBD2. The J call is doubtful: the DNA matches TRBJ2-7 better. The CDR3 has 15 amino acids. Germline V gene data show CDR1 as SGHDT and CDR2 as YYEEEE. The CDR3 region has the DNA TGTGCCAGCAGCTTGGTTCTAGCGGGGGCCTACGAGCAGTACTTC. This encodes CASSLVLAGAYEQYF.

The chain employs TRBV7-2 and TRBJ2-2; TRBD2 agrees at 9 bases. The J segment lost 4 bases and the V segment lost 5 bases, leaving 5 bases of the junction unmatched. Germline V lookup: CDR1 SGHTA, CDR2 FQGNSA. This CDR3 comprises 15 residues. CDR3 DNA: TGTGCCAGCAGCCCGGAAGCGGGAGGCACCGGGGAGCTGTTTTTT. Its protein product is CASSPEAGGTGELFF. The full variable domain, completed using reference TRBV7-2 and TRBJ2-2, is GAGVSQSPSNKVTEKGKDVELRCDPISGHTALYWYRQSLGQGLEFLIYFQGNSAPDKSGLPSDRFSAERTGGSVSTLTIQRTQQEDSAVYLCASSPEAGGTGELFFGEGSRLTVL.

CDR3 DNA: TGTGCCAGCTCACCTACAGGGTTGGGGAGCTACACCTTC. Amino acids: CASSPTGLGSYTF. The gene calls are TRBV18 and TRBJ1-2, with a possible D match to TRBD1 (6 bases). The CDR3 is made up of 13 amino acids. Trimming left V 3 bases short and J 9 bases short, with 14 bases between. CDR1 is KGHSH and CDR2 is LQKENI in the germline V gene.

The chain is built from TRBV7-6 and TRBJ2-7, with TRBD1 matching 9 bases. The CDR3 runs to 17 residues. Germline CDR1 is SGHVS and CDR2 is FNYEAQ. J gave up 10 bases and V 1 base, and 17 bases lay outside the gene matches. CDR3 DNA: TGTGCCAGCAGCTTAGATTCGGGACAGGGATCGGATGTGGTTCAGTACTTC. Protein sequence: CASSLDSGQGSDVVQYF.

This chain uses TRBV6-1 with TRBJ1-1; 7 nucleotides align to TRBD1. Germline-derived CDR1 and CDR2 are MNHNS and SASEGT. This CDR3 is 15 amino acids long. V dropped 2 bases and J dropped 3; count of bases not matched to a gene: 6. This chain's CDR3 is CASSEPWTGYTEAFF. The CDR3 bases are TGTGCCAGCAGTGAACCTTGGACAGGCTACACTGAAGCTTTCTTT.

This clone was picked up one time. The J gene is TRBJ2-2, the V gene TRBV7-2; 7 bases fit TRBD1. The CDR3 contains 16 residues. Trimming removed 0 bases from V and 3 bases from J; junction bases left unmatched: 4. CDR1 SGHTA and CDR2 FQGNSA come from the germline V gene. CDR3: CASSLAVTGDTGELFF. CDR3 sequence (DNA): TGTGCCAGCAGCTTAGCGGTAACAGGGGACACCGGGGAGCTGTTTTTT.

The chain combines TRBV30 with TRBJ2-6; D is ambiguous. The ends were cut back, 3 bases at V and 8 bases at J, with 11 bases in the middle. This CDR3 comprises 13 residues. The V gene's germline CDR1 is GTSNPN and CDR2 SVGIG (reference sequence). CDR3 sequence reads: CAWSRLRPNVLTF. The CDR3 region has the DNA TGTGCCTGGAGCCGTCTCAGGCCCAACGTCCTGACTTTC.

This chain connects TRBV7-2 to TRBJ1-1, with TRBD1 matching 8 bases. CDR3 length: 19 residues. V shed 4 bases and J 0 bases; nucleotides not matched to a gene: 16. CDR1 and CDR2 from the germline V gene are SGHTA and FQGNSA. CDR3 residues: CASSCHPAGRGRVNTEAFF. The CDR3 region has the DNA TGTGCCAGCAGCTGCCATCCCGCAGGCAGGGGGCGGGTGAACACTGAAGCTTTCTTT.

The chain couples TRBV7-2 to TRBJ2-7, with 9 positions matching TRBD2. Germline CDR1 and CDR2: SGHTA and FQGNSA. This CDR3 comprises 17 residues. V was pared by 6 bases and J by 0 bases, with 12 bases of the junction left unmatched. The CDR3 sequence is CASRPDVCGRASYEQYF. In nucleotides, the CDR3 is TGTGCCAGCAGACCCGACGTGTGCGGGAGGGCCTCCTACGAGCAGTACTTC.

CDR3 amino acids: CSAGQPNTGELFF. DNA of the CDR3: TGCAGCGCGGGACAGCCAAACACCGGGGAGCTGTTTTTT. This chain links TRBV29-1 with TRBJ2-2; 7 bases align to TRBD1. The CDR3 totals 13 residues. CDR1 is SQVTM, CDR2 ANQGSEA, per germline. V was clipped by 7 bases and J by 2 bases; unmatched bases: 4.

The V and J genes are TRBV15 and TRBJ2-5; D might be TRBD1 (6 bases). The V end was cut by 1 base, the J end by 3 bases, with 9 bases between. This CDR3 spans 14 amino acids. The V gene's germline CDR1 is LNHNV and CDR2 YYDKDF (reference sequence). CDR3 sequence reads: CATSRVAGEETQYF. The CDR3 DNA is TGTGCCACCAGCAGAGTGGCAGGGGAAGAGACCCAGTACTTC.

This chain connects TRBV25-1 to TRBJ2-7; no reliable D call. With 1 base removed from V and 4 bases from J, the gap between germline ends came to 5 bases. The germline V gene has CDR1 MGHDK and CDR2 SYGVNS. This CDR3 comprises 12 residues. This CDR3 is CASSESVYEQYF. CDR3 sequence (DNA): TGTGCCAGCAGTGAATCAGTTTACGAGCAGTACTTC.